Listed below are T cell receptor beta chains from one sample, sequenced in a study of blood T cell repertoires in COVID-19. Only in-frame clones appear in the TCRdb table, and some are missing; sequencing was by immunoSEQ multiplex PCR. This table holds over 150,000 clones, approximately 91% found once. The sample was peripheral blood. These TCRs come from a man aged 18 to 30 with acute or convalescent COVID-19. Each CDR3 is given with its conserved first and last residue. A D gene is named only where the DNA matches it firmly. Some rows mark clone size as missing; the rest say once, few, many or name a class of expanded clone.

v_gene: TRBV10-1; j_gene: TRBJ2-3; abundance: .; d_gene: TRBD2; CDR3nt: TGCGCCAGCAGTCCAACTAGCGCTAGCACAGATACGCAGTATTTT; CDR3aa: CASSPTSASTDTQYF
v_gene: TRBV9; j_gene: TRBJ2-7; abundance: .; d_gene: .; CDR3nt: TGTGCCAGCAGCCTAAACCAGACAGCTTACGAGCAGTACTTC; CDR3aa: CASSLNQTAYEQYF
v_gene: TRBV6-5; j_gene: TRBJ2-1; abundance: .; d_gene: TRBD1; CDR3nt: TGTGCCAGCAAACCGGAGCAGGGGGAGAACAATGAGCAGTTCTTC; CDR3aa: CASKPEQGENNEQFF
v_gene: TRBV6-6; j_gene: TRBJ1-1; abundance: .; d_gene: TRBD1; CDR3nt: TGTGCCAGCAGATCTACAGGGGAAAGGGACACTGAAGCTTTCTTT; CDR3aa: CASRSTGERDTEAFF
v_gene: TRBV23-1; j_gene: TRBJ2-7; abundance: .; d_gene: .; CDR3nt: TGCGCCAGCAGTCAACCCGACAGAGCCTACGAGCAGTACTTC; CDR3aa: CASSQPDRAYEQYF
v_gene: TRBV11-2; j_gene: TRBJ2-5; abundance: .; d_gene: TRBD1; CDR3nt: TGTGCCAGCAGCTTAGTTTGGGACAGGTCCCAAGAGACCCAGTACTTC; CDR3aa: CASSLVWDRSQETQYF
v_gene: TRBV9; j_gene: TRBJ1-4; abundance: .; d_gene: .; CDR3nt: TGTGCCAGCAGCGTAGAAGGACAGCCTAGCGAAAAACTGTTTTTT; CDR3aa: CASSVEGQPSEKLFF
v_gene: TRBV9; j_gene: TRBJ2-7; abundance: once; d_gene: .; CDR3nt: TGTGCCAGCAGCCTAGGGGGGGACTACTACTCCTACGAGCAGTACTTC; CDR3aa: CASSLGGDYYSYEQYF
v_gene: TRBV6-2/TRBV6-3; j_gene: TRBJ1-5; abundance: .; d_gene: TRBD1; CDR3nt: TGTGCCAGCAGTTACCAGGGGGATCAGCCCCAGCATTTT; CDR3aa: CASSYQGDQPQHF
v_gene: TRBV29-1; j_gene: TRBJ2-1; abundance: .; d_gene: TRBD2; CDR3nt: TGCAGCGTGACTAGCGGGGGGGCGAAGAGCTCCTACAATGAGCAGTTCTTC; CDR3aa: CSVTSGGAKSSYNEQFF
v_gene: TRBV5-3; j_gene: TRBJ1-2; abundance: .; d_gene: .; CDR3nt: TGTGCCAGAAGGGGCCGGCATACAAAAAGATATGGCTACACCTTC; CDR3aa: CARRGRHTKRYGYTF
v_gene: TRBV19; j_gene: TRBJ1-2; abundance: .; d_gene: .; CDR3nt: TGTGCCAGTAGTCCTCAACCAGGGTTTCCAACACTATATGGCTACACCTTC; CDR3aa: CASSPQPGFPTLYGYTF
v_gene: TRBV10-2; j_gene: TRBJ2-7; abundance: .; d_gene: TRBD2; CDR3nt: TGCGCCAGCAGTGATCTGGCGGGGGACCCATACGAGCAGTACTTC; CDR3aa: CASSDLAGDPYEQYF
v_gene: TRBV30; j_gene: TRBJ1-2; abundance: once; d_gene: TRBD1; CDR3nt: TGTGCCTGGATTATGCCGGGACAGGGATTACAGTATGGCTACACCTTC; CDR3aa: CAWIMPGQGLQYGYTF
v_gene: TRBV18; j_gene: TRBJ1-3; abundance: .; d_gene: .; CDR3nt: TGTGCCAGCTCACCCGACACCTCTGGAAACACCATATATTTT; CDR3aa: CASSPDTSGNTIYF
v_gene: TRBV5-1; j_gene: TRBJ2-5; abundance: few; d_gene: .; CDR3nt: TGCGCCAGCAGTCCGACAGCTTCTCAAGAGACCCAGTACTTC; CDR3aa: CASSPTASQETQYF
v_gene: TRBV5-1; j_gene: TRBJ1-1; abundance: .; d_gene: .; CDR3nt: TGCGCCAGCAGCTTGGTCGGTTTTGAGGGAGGCACTGAAGCTTTCTTT; CDR3aa: CASSLVGFEGGTEAFF
v_gene: TRBV9; j_gene: TRBJ2-7; abundance: .; d_gene: TRBD1; CDR3nt: TGTGCCAGCAGCCCCTTGCAGGGGGCCTACGAGCAGTACTTC; CDR3aa: CASSPLQGAYEQYF
v_gene: TRBV19; j_gene: TRBJ2-1; abundance: .; d_gene: TRBD2; CDR3nt: TGTGCCAGTAGTATAGTCGGCCTAGCGGGGGGGGATGAGCAGTTCTTC; CDR3aa: CASSIVGLAGGDEQFF
v_gene: TRBV9; j_gene: TRBJ1-2; abundance: .; d_gene: TRBD1; CDR3nt: TGTGCCAGCAGCGTCGACAGGGTAGAATATGGCTACACCTTC; CDR3aa: CASSVDRVEYGYTF
v_gene: TRBV9; j_gene: TRBJ1-2; abundance: .; d_gene: TRBD1; CDR3nt: TGTGCCAGCAGCGTAGATCCGACAGGGGGCTCATACTATGGCTACACCTTC; CDR3aa: CASSVDPTGGSYYGYTF
v_gene: TRBV19; j_gene: TRBJ1-1; abundance: .; d_gene: TRBD1; CDR3nt: TGTGCCAGTAGTATCCCCCCCCTGACAGGGGTAACTGAAGCTTTCTTT; CDR3aa: CASSIPPLTGVTEAFF
v_gene: TRBV19; j_gene: TRBJ2-3; abundance: .; d_gene: .; CDR3nt: TGTGCCAGTAAGCATCAGGGCTCTACAGATACGCAGTATTTT; CDR3aa: CASKHQGSTDTQYF
v_gene: TRBV5-1; j_gene: TRBJ1-4; abundance: .; d_gene: .; CDR3nt: TGCGCCAGCAGCTTGGGCACCAGTAATGAAAAACTGTTTTTT; CDR3aa: CASSLGTSNEKLFF
v_gene: TRBV10-3; j_gene: TRBJ2-3; abundance: .; d_gene: TRBD2; CDR3nt: TGTGCCATCACCTTAGCGGGGGGCGGCACAGATACGCAGTATTTT; CDR3aa: CAITLAGGGTDTQYF
v_gene: TRBV11-2; j_gene: TRBJ2-1; abundance: .; d_gene: TRBD1; CDR3nt: TGTGCCAGCAGCCACAGGGGTCCGGGCAATGAGCAGTTCTTC; CDR3aa: CASSHRGPGNEQFF
v_gene: TRBV27; j_gene: TRBJ1-1; abundance: .; d_gene: .; CDR3nt: TGTGCCAGCAGTTTGGGGTTCGGGCAGGGAAACACTGAAGCTTTCTTT; CDR3aa: CASSLGFGQGNTEAFF
v_gene: TRBV10-3; j_gene: TRBJ1-4; abundance: .; d_gene: .; CDR3nt: TGTGCCATCAGTGGGAAGGGGGATGAAAAACTGTTTTTT; CDR3aa: CAISGKGDEKLFF
v_gene: TRBV18; j_gene: TRBJ1-5; abundance: .; d_gene: TRBD1; CDR3nt: TGTGCCAGCTCACACAGGGACAGGGTTGATCAGCCCCAGCATTTT; CDR3aa: CASSHRDRVDQPQHF
v_gene: TRBV5-1; j_gene: TRBJ1-1; abundance: .; d_gene: TRBD1; CDR3nt: TGCGCCAGCAGCAACGGACAGGGCCAACCTATGAACACTGAAGCTTTCTTT; CDR3aa: CASSNGQGQPMNTEAFF
v_gene: TRBV24-1; j_gene: TRBJ1-2; abundance: .; d_gene: .; CDR3nt: TGTGCCACCGGAGACAGGATATATGGCTACACCTTC; CDR3aa: CATGDRIYGYTF
v_gene: TRBV11-2; j_gene: TRBJ1-2; abundance: .; d_gene: TRBD1; CDR3nt: TGTGCCAGCAGCTTAGATCGACAGGGGGTCTCCGGCTACACCTTC; CDR3aa: CASSLDRQGVSGYTF
v_gene: TRBV12-3/TRBV12-4; j_gene: TRBJ1-1; abundance: once; d_gene: .; CDR3nt: TGTGCCAGCAGGCAATCGGGAGGGTCTGAAGCTTTCTTT; CDR3aa: CASRQSGGSEAFF
v_gene: TRBV5-6; j_gene: TRBJ1-2; abundance: .; d_gene: .; CDR3nt: TGTGCCAGCAGCCCACAGGGTGGGTATGGCTACACCTTC; CDR3aa: CASSPQGGYGYTF
v_gene: TRBV4-1; j_gene: TRBJ1-1; abundance: .; d_gene: .; CDR3nt: TGCGCCAGCAGCCACCGGATAGAGAGGGAAACTGAAGCTTTCTTT; CDR3aa: CASSHRIERETEAFF
v_gene: TRBV2; j_gene: TRBJ1-3; abundance: .; d_gene: .; CDR3nt: TGTGCCAGCAGTGGAGTAGGGGGCTCTGGAAACACCATATATTTT; CDR3aa: CASSGVGGSGNTIYF
v_gene: TRBV9; j_gene: TRBJ2-1; abundance: .; d_gene: TRBD2; CDR3nt: TGTGCCAGCAGCGGCCCGACTAGCGGGAGCGATGAGCAGTTCTTC; CDR3aa: CASSGPTSGSDEQFF
v_gene: TRBV12-3/TRBV12-4; j_gene: TRBJ1-2; abundance: few; d_gene: TRBD1; CDR3nt: TGTGCCAGCAGCCAAGGGACAGCGATGGGCTACACCTTC; CDR3aa: CASSQGTAMGYTF
v_gene: TRBV30; j_gene: TRBJ1-5; abundance: .; d_gene: .; CDR3nt: TGTGCCTGGAGTGTAGGGGGGGCGGGTCAGCCCCAGCATTTT; CDR3aa: CAWSVGGAGQPQHF
v_gene: TRBV27; j_gene: TRBJ2-1; abundance: .; d_gene: .; CDR3nt: TGTGCCAGCCGGACAAACAATGAGCAGTTCTTC; CDR3aa: CASRTNNEQFF
v_gene: TRBV19; j_gene: TRBJ1-2; abundance: .; d_gene: TRBD1; CDR3nt: TGTGCCAGTATGGTTCACAGGGGGGACTATGGCTACACCTTC; CDR3aa: CASMVHRGDYGYTF
v_gene: TRBV13; j_gene: TRBJ2-7; abundance: .; d_gene: .; CDR3nt: TGTGCCAGCAGCCCCGTGGGTAGCCTGGAGCAGTACTTC; CDR3aa: CASSPVGSLEQYF